This T cell receptor (beta chain) was documented in a study of blood T cell repertoires in COVID-19. Study details: From T cells, B-cell-depleted T cells, or PBMCs came the material, which was cDNA or gDNA.

The CDR3 runs 13 residues. Germline-derived CDR1 and CDR2 are MNHEY and SMNVEV (reference sequence). Trimming cost V 0 bases and J 3 bases, with 6 bases left between them. Sequencing used immunoSEQ multiplex PCR; TCRdb keeps in-frame clones, though not all of them. The sample has under 70,000 clones, approximately 92% seen once. V and J are TRBV27 and TRBJ2-7; perhaps TRBD1 as D (6 bases). The sequencing input was peripheral blood. The receptor comes from an older man with acute or convalescent COVID-19. CDR3 sequence reads: CASSLSGGYEQYF. In nucleotides, the CDR3 is TGTGCCAGCAGTTTATCAGGGGGCTACGAGCAGTACTTC.